This T cell receptor beta chain was sequenced in a study of shared clonotypes between healthy human individuals (dated by TCRdb to the early 2020s). In terms of the full investigation: A couple of women and a few men aged 18 to 49 years were included in the cohort. To estimate repertoire size and how much clonotypes are shared between individuals, the study performed deep sequencing of blood TCR repertoires from a few healthy adults. Different laboratories and diverse techniques were used to prepare libraries and sequence TCR repertoires, to increase sequencing depth and limit assay-specific biases. For each donor, CD4 naive and CD4 memory were each given three plates, CD8 naive was given two plates, and CD8 memory was given one plate. Leukapheresis yielded between about 0.85 and 10 billion PBMCs per donor.

In regard to this clone: It lacks a known antigen. No clone much larger than this one lies a single base away; base qualities are absent.

Overall results and qualifications from the work: Estimated clonotype richness was generally larger for naive than for memory subsets. Compared with non-shared clonotypes, clonotypes shared by all four sorted-subset donors had higher generation probabilities. Pairwise subsampling indicated that sequencing depth was expected to affect the degree of clonotype sharing among donors. Sharing across several donors was observed for 5% to 6.5% of naive CD4, over 3% of naive CD8, roughly 2.4% of memory CD4, and around 0.42% of memory CD8 clonotypes. Sampling was restricted to blood, and TCR repertoires in tissue are likely to differ from TCR repertoires in blood. Because the study included only a small number of donors, the genetic and exposure-history diversity represented was limited. Incomplete sequencing was indicated by rarefaction of sorted-subset datasets, despite the large sequencing depth.

CDR1 GTSNPN and CDR2 SVGIG were looked up in the germline V gene (reference sequence). The CDR3 goes from the cysteine to the phenylalanine over 13 residues. Just CDR3 DNA is preserved here, 39 bases in frame from base 1. Cut back by 4 bases and 3 bases, the V and J ends lie 10 bases apart. Healthy HIV-negative adults with no recently reported acute infections or vaccinations were included as donors. Every donor was a Caucasian adult residing in Nashville, Tennessee, USA. CD4+ T cells were enriched by magnetic negative selection; naive cells were then positively selected on CD45RA, and the negative fraction formed the memory subset. After blood collection by leukapheresis, PBMCs were isolated using Ficoll-Histopaque density gradient centrifugation and then cryopreserved in the vapor phase of liquid nitrogen. Purity and quantity of every magnetically sorted T cell population were checked by analytical flow cytometry. From each sorted fraction, genomic DNA was isolated and quantified by UV absorbance on a Nanodrop 2000c.

Using the deep immunoSEQ assay, multiplex PCR amplified TCR CDR3 regions from genomic DNA. Extracted genomic DNA from each cell subset was distributed evenly across all wells of several immunoSEQ 96-well plates, and each plate was treated as a replicate. Each replicate PCR for sorted subsets received about 220 ng genomic DNA, equal to tens of thousands of T cell genomes. The purified libraries were quantified using a Qubit 3.0 fluorometer, sized with a Bioanalyzer 2100, and then quantified again using the KAPA Library Quantification kit. A separate single-read 150-cycle Illumina NextSeq 550 flow cell was used to sequence each immunoSEQ 96-well plate. The original methods were these. Because the immunoSEQ output held only junctional sequences and lacked quality scores, the filtering could not match the filtering applied to full-length reads. Sequences were annotated with PyIR, a Python wrapper for IgBLAST v1.9, using IMGT germline references to assign V/J genes and CDR3. Reads were filtered out if the reads had weak V/J assignments (E-value above 1e-6), no CDR3, stop codons, out-of-frame junctions, or ambiguous translated residues. V3J clonotypes were defined by identical inferred V gene, J gene, and CDR3 amino acid sequence. To compute the percentage overlap between repertoires, the number of shared unique clonotypes was divided by the size of the smaller repertoire. Repertoire richness was assessed with RTK rarefaction, the Chao1 estimator, and Recon v2.1 estimates of unobserved clonotypes. For all TCRbeta clonotypes obtained by the gDNA method from a few donors, generation probabilities were computed with OLGA. TCRdb re-hosts the immuneACCESS table, in-frame sequences only. Its copies lack some clones; in the studies checked, an unresolved V gene accounts for under half of them, and the cause for the rest is not known. The V and J calls and clone size are taken from that table; D and trimming were inferred from the DNA. The sample records about 980,000 clones, 76% of which are singletons. The top ten constitute over 1.3% of the sample.

Sequences were obtained from memory CD4+ T cells sorted from blood. In light of the paper, this sample's cell subset or site label describes: CD45RA-negative fraction. The receptor was derived from a man aged 18 to 30 in good health. The chain couples TRBV30 to TRBJ1-3; a confident D gene designation cannot be given. The DNA sequence is TGTGCCTGGATATTGGGGAATGGAAACACCATATATTTT. It translates as CAWILGNGNTIYF.